The 17 T cell receptor beta chains below all came from one sample that was sequenced in a study of T cell responses to AZD1222 COVID-19 vaccine. Using immunoSEQ multiplex PCR, the repertoire was profiled, and TCRdb retains in-frame clones only, with some absent. The data show about 150,000 clones, around 88% seen once. The sequences come from peripheral blood, collected on day 0 of MenACWY control vaccination. All receptors come from an adult in good health.

The V call is TRBV6-5, the J call TRBJ2-6, with TRBD1 matching 7 bases. The CDR3 has 14 residues. Trimming took 7 bases from V and 2 from J; bases not matched to a gene: 2. Germline V gene lookup returns CDR1 MNHEY and CDR2 SVGAGI. The CDR3 coding sequence is TGTGCCAGCACCGACAGGGCTGGGGCCAACGTCCTGACTTTC. Translated: CASTDRAGANVLTF.

The gene calls are TRBV4-1 and TRBJ2-2; no firm D call. CDR3 length equals 12 residues. The V end was cut by 3 bases, the J end by 8 bases, with 7 bases between. The germline V gene has CDR1 MGHRA and CDR2 YSYEKL. This CDR3 is CASSHPGGELFF. Written as DNA, the CDR3 is TGCGCCAGCAGCCATCCTGGAGGGGAGCTGTTTTTT.

V and J are TRBV4-1 and TRBJ1-5; D gene ambiguous. Trimming removed 4 bases from V and 9 bases from J, with 22 bases in between. CDR3 size: 16 residues. Germline-derived CDR1 and CDR2 are MGHRA and YSYEKL. The CDR3 region is CASSPSVEVPGGPQHF. The CDR3 region has the DNA TGCGCCAGCAGCCCCTCTGTGGAGGTCCCGGGAGGGCCCCAGCATTTT.

The J gene is TRBJ2-7, the V gene TRBV11-3; either TRBD1 or TRBD2 may supply D (5 bases each). The CDR3 runs 13 residues. Germline V CDR1 and CDR2: SGHNT, YENEEA. V gave up 3 bases and J gave up 1 base, with 7 bases separating them. The CDR3 loop reads CASSLRGSYEQYF. The CDR3, as DNA: TGTGCCAGCAGCTTGAGGGGTTCCTACGAGCAGTACTTC.

The chain is built from TRBV3-1 (or the pseudogene TRBV3-2) and TRBJ1-2; D is ambiguous. Trimming shortened V by 4 bases and J by 8 bases, and 8 bases separated the two germline ends. Looked up from germline, CDR1 is LGHDT and CDR2 is YNNKEL (reference sequence). The CDR3 contains 11 residues. CDR3 sequence (DNA): TGTGCCAGCAGCCGTCTCGAGGGCTACACCTTC. Encoded protein: CASSRLEGYTF.

This clone has just a few counts. The genes are TRBV21-1 and TRBJ1-1. TRBV21-1 is assigned pseudogene status. The CDR3 extends over 22 amino acids. CDR3 sequence: CASSKALRRGDTVGDQNTEAFF. For the CDR3, the DNA is TGTGCCAGCAGCAAAGCGCTGAGGAGAGGAGACACCGTAGGGGACCAAAACACTGAAGCTTTCTTT.

The V call is TRBV19, the J call TRBJ2-1; D unclear. V gave up 3 bases and J gave up 3 bases, with 18 bases separating them. Germline loops: CDR1 LNHDA, CDR2 SQIVND (reference sequence). This CDR3 has 17 amino acids. CDR3 sequence reads: CASSIGLRTESYNEQFF. CDR3 nucleotides: TGTGCCAGTAGTATTGGGTTAAGGACGGAGAGCTACAATGAGCAGTTCTTC.

The rearrangement links TRBV5-6 to TRBJ2-7; D ambiguous. The CDR3 sequence is 11 residues long. The germline V and J ends were trimmed by 4 bases and 2 bases, with 4 bases remaining between them. Germline V gives CDR1 SGHDT, CDR2 YYEEEE. The CDR3 sequence is CASSGPYEQYF. Here the CDR3 DNA reads TGTGCCAGCAGCGGGCCCTACGAGCAGTACTTC.

The CDR3 is CASSPPGNYGYTF. In nucleotides, the CDR3 is TGTGCCAGCAGTCCCCCTGGCAACTATGGCTACACCTTC. The V call is TRBV6-5, the J call TRBJ1-2, with unresolved D. The V and J ends lost 5 bases and 2 bases respectively, with 9 bases between them. CDR1 is MNHEY and CDR2 is SVGAGI in the germline V gene. The CDR3 spans 13 residues.

The chain joins TRBV29-1 to TRBJ2-1; 11 bases are a match to TRBD2. The CDR3 has 24 residues. Trimming removed 0 bases from V and 0 bases from J; junction bases left unmatched: 25. Per the germline V gene, CDR1 is SQVTM and CDR2 is ANQGSEA. The CDR3 DNA reads TGCAGCGTTGAAGATCGGTGGGGAAATAGGACTAGCGGGCGGTCTTTAAGCTCCTACAATGAGCAGTTCTTC. Its translation is CSVEDRWGNRTSGRSLSSYNEQFF.

The CDR3 here is CAVKAAWGTEAFF. In DNA form, the CDR3 reads TGTGCCGTAAAGGCCGCTTGGGGAACTGAAGCTTTCTTT. The chain is built from TRBV24-1 and TRBJ1-1, with unresolved D. The CDR3 is 13 residues long. CDR1 is KGHDR and CDR2 is SFDVKD in the germline V gene. Trimming removed 12 bases at V and 5 bases at J, with 18 bases between.

This CDR3 is CASSYSMTEQFF. The CDR3 DNA reads as TGTGCCAGCAGTTACTCTATGACTGAGCAGTTCTTC. The chain has TRBV6-2 or TRBV6-3 and TRBJ2-1; D remains ambiguous. The V end lost 0 bases, the J end lost 9 bases, and 6 bases lay between the germline ends. The CDR3 extends over 12 amino acids. Germline CDR1 and CDR2: MNHEY and SVGEGT.

In the case of this clone: This same CDR3 is encoded by further DNA sequences in the sample. V is TRBV9 and J is TRBJ2-1; 7 bases map to TRBD2. Germline V lookup: CDR1 SGDLS, CDR2 YYNGEE. The CDR3 consists of 15 residues. V shed 0 bases and J 1 base; nucleotides not matched to a gene: 1. The DNA for the CDR3 is TGTGCCAGCAGCGTAGCGGGAGGTTCCTACAATGAGCAGTTCTTC. This sequence encodes CASSVAGGSYNEQFF.

A single count supports this clone. This chain links TRBV21-1 with TRBJ1-5; the table's D call, TRBD1, has no DNA check behind it. TRBV21-1 is flagged as a pseudogene. The CDR3 is 16 amino acids. The CDR3 is CASSKTTDHSNQPQHF. CDR3 bases: TGTGCCAGCAGCAAGACCACAGACCATAGCAATCAGCCCCAGCATTTT.

This clone has a handful of counts. This chain links TRBV5-1 with TRBJ1-4, with 7 positions matching TRBD1. Germline values: CDR1 SGHRS, CDR2 YFSETQ. The V segment lost 5 bases and the J segment 3 bases; nucleotides outside the gene matches: 4. This CDR3 is 14 amino acids long. CDR3 DNA: TGCGCCAGCAGTTCAGGGACAGCTAATGAAAAACTGTTTTTT. Protein product: CASSSGTANEKLFF.

The V and J genes are TRBV18 and TRBJ1-1; D may be TRBD1 (6 bases). The germline V gene has CDR1 KGHSH and CDR2 LQKENI. Trimming pared 6 bases from V and 3 bases from J, leaving 11 bases between. The CDR3 runs 13 residues. The CDR3 region has the DNA TGTGCCAGCTCTGACACAGGGTACACTGAAGCTTTCTTT. Its translation is CASSDTGYTEAFF. Complete variable domain (other parts from reference TRBV18 and TRBJ1-1): NAGVMQNPRHLVRRRGQEARLRCSPMKGHSHVYWYRQLPEEGLKFMVYLQKENIIDESGMPKERFSAEFPKEGPSILRIQQVVRGDSAAYFCASSDTGYTEAFFGQGTRLTVV.

J is TRBJ1-2 and V is TRBV2, with 10 bases aligning to TRBD1. Germline CDR1 SNHLY, CDR2 FYNNEI. Trimming removed 6 bases from V and 6 bases from J; junction bases left unmatched: 4. The CDR3 consists of 13 residues. CDR3 sequence reads: CASRRGQGNGYTF. CDR3 coding DNA: TGTGCCAGCAGACGGGGACAGGGGAATGGCTACACCTTC.